Listed here are 23 T cell receptor beta chains from one sample, sequenced in a study of T cells after somatic rescue of genetic block. The assay was immunoSEQ multiplex PCR, and TCRdb's table has in-frame clones only and misses some. This table has roughly 71,000 clones, approximately 91% appearing once. Sequencing was carried out using peripheral blood mononuclear cells (PBMCs). These receptors were taken from a man younger than 45.

The chain carries TRBV29-1 and TRBJ2-7, with D maybe TRBD2 (5 bases). Germline lookup yields CDR1 SQVTM and CDR2 ANQGSEA. Trimming removed 6 bases at V and 0 bases at J, with 12 bases between. This CDR3 is built from 13 residues. The CDR3 loop is CSVFSGNSYEQYF. As DNA, the CDR3 is TGCAGCGTATTCTCCGGGAACTCCTACGAGCAGTACTTC.

V usage is TRBV4-2 and J usage is TRBJ1-2, with 9 bases matching TRBD1. Germline CDR1 reads LGHNA; CDR2 reads YNFKEQ. Losses at the gene ends were 1 base for V and 6 bases for J; bases not matched to a gene: 6. This CDR3 has 15 residues. The CDR3 region is CASSQAGTGIHGYTF. The CDR3 coding sequence is TGTGCCAGCAGCCAAGCCGGGACAGGGATCCATGGCTACACCTTC.

The chain carries TRBV2 and TRBJ2-5, with 16 bases that match TRBD2. Germline CDR1 SNHLY, CDR2 FYNNEI. This CDR3 comprises 17 residues. Germline trimming cut 6 bases from V and 4 bases from J; bases unmatched to any gene: 8. Here the CDR3 reads CASSPGLAGGAGETQYF. In nucleotides, the CDR3 is TGTGCCAGCAGCCCGGGACTAGCGGGGGGGGCGGGAGAGACCCAGTACTTC.

The rearrangement links TRBV9 to TRBJ1-3; tentative D call: TRBD1 (5 bases). The V and J ends lost 4 bases and 6 bases respectively, with 23 bases between them. The germline CDR1 and CDR2 sequences are SGDLS and YYNGEE. The CDR3 sequence is 17 residues long. In nucleotides, the CDR3 is TGTGCCAGCAGCCCTCACGGGTCAGGGACGGTGTTAAACACCATATATTTT. This gives the protein CASSPHGSGTVLNTIYF.

This clone was observed a single time. The rearrangement uses TRBV6-5 and TRBJ2-7, with D unclear. The CDR3 covers 15 residues. Looked up from germline, CDR1 is MNHEY and CDR2 is SVGAGI. Trimming took 4 bases from V and 0 from J, leaving 13 bases between them. The chain's CDR3 is CASSFKYRLSYEQYF. The CDR3 coding sequence is TGTGCCAGCAGTTTTAAGTACAGACTCTCCTACGAGCAGTACTTC.

The chain combines TRBV6-5 with TRBJ1-2; 8 positions match TRBD1. The CDR3 covers 15 residues. The V gene end was trimmed by 2 bases and the J gene end by 4 bases; junction bases not matched to a gene: 6. Germline CDR1 is MNHEY and CDR2 is SVGAGI. The CDR3 sequence: CASSYRGQGSYGYTF. CDR3 coding DNA: TGTGCCAGCAGTTACCGAGGACAGGGTAGCTATGGCTACACCTTC.

A single count supports this clone. V and J are TRBV9 and TRBJ1-3; 10 nucleotides agree with TRBD1. The junction had 2 bases not matched to a gene; V was cut back by 6 bases and J by 2 bases. Looked up from germline, CDR1 is SGDLS and CDR2 is YYNGEE. The CDR3 runs to 14 residues. The CDR3 sequence is CASTDRGPGNTIYF. CDR3 bases: TGTGCCAGCACAGACAGGGGGCCTGGAAACACCATATATTTT.

The genes are TRBV7-6 and TRBJ1-3, with 9 bases fitting TRBD1. Germline-derived CDR1 and CDR2 are SGHVS and FNYEAQ. J was trimmed by 9 bases and V by 5 bases; bases with no gene match: 14. The length of the CDR3 is 16 residues. CDR3 protein: CASSSQPQGARTTIYF. The CDR3 bases are TGTGCCAGCAGCAGTCAGCCACAGGGGGCGCGGACCACCATATATTTT. The full variable domain, with the rest looked up from reference TRBV7-6 and TRBJ1-3, is GAGVSQSPRYKVTKRGQDVALRCDPISGHVSLYWYRQALGQGPEFLTYFNYEAQQDKSGLPNDRFSAERPEGSISTLTIQRTEQRDSAMYRCASSSQPQGARTTIYFGEGSWLTVV.

The V call is TRBV2, the J call TRBJ2-1; 7 bases fit TRBD1. Germline-derived CDR1 and CDR2 are SNHLY and FYNNEI. The CDR3 contains 13 residues. The V and J ends lost 6 bases and 7 bases, in that order; junction bases with no gene match: 6. The CDR3 region is CASSVDRVNEQFF. CDR3 in DNA: TGTGCCAGCAGCGTCGACAGGGTTAATGAGCAGTTCTTC.

The chain joins TRBV4-2 to TRBJ2-3, with D tentatively TRBD1 (5 bases). Germline V lookup: CDR1 LGHNA, CDR2 YNFKEQ. The V gene lost 5 bases and the J gene lost 1 base, with 10 bases spanning the gap. This CDR3 has 14 residues. CDR3 DNA: TGTGCCAGCAGCGCATTCAGGGGCACAGATACGCAGTATTTT. This encodes CASSAFRGTDTQYF.

The CDR3 nucleotides read TGCGCCAGCAGTGAGTCGATTGTCGGGAGCTCCTACAATGAGCAGTTCTTC. Its translation: CASSESIVGSSYNEQFF. V is TRBV10-1 and J is TRBJ2-1, with D perhaps matching TRBD2 (6 bases). The CDR3 is 17 residues long. CDR1 is WNHNN, CDR2 SYGVQD, per germline (reference sequence). Trimming stripped 0 bases from V and 0 bases from J, with 12 bases between.

The rearrangement links TRBV11-2 to TRBJ2-3; D is uncertain. Germline V gene lookup returns CDR1 SGHAT and CDR2 FQNNGV. Trimming stripped 4 bases from V and 0 bases from J, with 14 bases between. The CDR3 covers 16 residues. The CDR3 spells CASSSPFRTSTDTQYF. CDR3 coding DNA: TGTGCCAGCAGCTCCCCCTTTCGTACTAGCACAGATACGCAGTATTTT.

The chain couples TRBV6-1 to TRBJ1-2; no firm D call. CDR3 length: 13 amino acids. Germline CDR1 reads MNHNS; CDR2 reads SASEGT. V was clipped by 1 base and J by 3 bases, with 6 bases between them. In nucleotides, the CDR3 is TGTGCCAGCAGTGAAGAACAGTACTATGGCTACACCTTC. Translating gives CASSEEQYYGYTF.

The chain joins TRBV19 to TRBJ1-5; D remains ambiguous. This CDR3 spans 15 amino acids. Trimming took 7 bases from V and 1 from J, leaving 14 bases between them. From germline, CDR1 is LNHDA and CDR2 SQIVND (reference sequence). In DNA, the CDR3 is TGTGCCAGTAAAGTTGTTGGTCAAAGCAATCAGCCCCAGCATTTT. It encodes CASKVVGQSNQPQHF.

The CDR3 sequence: CASSGGGTGDTQYF. CDR3 in DNA: TGCGCCAGCAGTGGGGGCGGGACGGGGGATACGCAGTATTTT. V gene TRBV10-1 combines with J gene TRBJ2-3; D is perhaps TRBD2 (6 bases). Germline lookup yields CDR1 WNHNN and CDR2 SYGVQD (reference sequence). Trimming pared 4 bases from V and 6 bases from J, leaving 14 bases between. The CDR3 covers 14 residues.

The chain is built from TRBV7-6 and TRBJ2-3, with 10 bases aligning to TRBD1. Looked up from germline, CDR1 is SGHVS and CDR2 is FNYEAQ. V gave up 3 bases and J gave up 4 bases; unmatched junction bases: 7. This CDR3 region has 16 residues. CDR3 residues: CASSFSGTGVADTQYF. In DNA, the CDR3 is TGTGCCAGCAGCTTTAGTGGGACAGGGGTGGCAGATACGCAGTATTTT.

J is TRBJ2-7 and V is TRBV19; 8 bases match TRBD1. The length of the CDR3 is 15 residues. Per the germline V gene, CDR1 is LNHDA and CDR2 is SQIVND (reference sequence). V trimming: 3 bases; J trimming: 2 bases; junction bases outside the gene matches: 6. CDR3 residues: CASSMATGETYEQYF. The CDR3 DNA follows: TGTGCCAGTAGTATGGCGACAGGGGAGACCTACGAGCAGTACTTC.

This sequence joins TRBV19 and TRBJ2-1; 10 nucleotides line up with TRBD2. V lost 3 bases to trimming and J lost 8 bases; unmatched junction nucleotides: 10. The length of the CDR3 is 16 residues. The germline gives CDR1 LNHDA, CDR2 SQIVND (reference sequence). CDR3 DNA sequence: TGTGCCAGTAGTATCAGGTCAGCGGGAGGGAGCGATGAGCAGTTCTTC. Encoded protein: CASSIRSAGGSDEQFF. The full variable domain, completed using reference TRBV19 and TRBJ2-1, is DGGITQSPKYLFRKEGQNVTLSCEQNLNHDAMYWYRQDPGQGLRLIYYSQIVNDFQKGDIAEGYSVSREKKESFPLTVTSAQKNPTAFYLCASSIRSAGGSDEQFFGPGTRLTVL.

The rearrangement joins TRBV4-3 to TRBJ2-3; 9 bases map to TRBD2. The V gene's germline CDR1 is LGHNA and CDR2 YSLEER. With 2 bases clipped from V and 3 bases from J, the junction kept 9 bases outside the gene matches. The CDR3 extends over 17 amino acids. CDR3 coding DNA: TGCGCCAGCAGCCAAACCAATGCGGGAGGGCCTACAGATACGCAGTATTTT. Protein: CASSQTNAGGPTDTQYF.

The chain is built from TRBV27 and TRBJ2-2, with D possibly being TRBD2 (6 bases). The V end was cut by 2 bases, the J end by 0 bases, with 13 bases between. Germline CDR1 and CDR2: MNHEY and SMNVEV (reference sequence). The CDR3 is 17 amino acids. The CDR3 sequence: CASSLIPRTTNTGELFF. CDR3 bases: TGTGCCAGCAGTTTAATCCCGAGGACTACGAACACCGGGGAGCTGTTTTTT.

The rearrangement links TRBV13 to TRBJ1-4; weak D call: TRBD1 (6 bases). V lost 4 bases, J lost 10 bases, and 19 bases lay in between. Germline V gene sequence: CDR1 PRHDT, CDR2 FYEKMQ (reference sequence). The CDR3 is made up of 15 amino acids. CDR3 in DNA: TGTGCCAGCAGCTCCACAGGGAAGGAGCGAGGAAAACTGTTTTTT. It specifies CASSSTGKERGKLFF.

The V gene is TRBV28, the J gene TRBJ2-5, with 12 nucleotides matching TRBD2. The CDR3 is 18 amino acids. V shed 3 bases and J 6 bases; nucleotides not matched to a gene: 14. The germline CDR1 and CDR2 sequences are MDHEN and SYDVKM. This CDR3 reads CASSFPGTSGQRDKTQYF. As DNA, the CDR3 is TGTGCCAGCAGTTTTCCCGGGACTAGCGGGCAACGGGACAAGACCCAGTACTTC.

The rearrangement links TRBV28 to TRBJ1-1, with a tentative D call TRBD1 (6 bases). V shed 6 bases and J shed 1 base, with 18 bases lying between them. The CDR3 extends over 16 amino acids. CDR1 is MDHEN, CDR2 SYDVKM, per germline. The CDR3 coding sequence is TGTGCCAGCAGCCCGGGTATCTGGACAGCGAACACTGAAGCTTTCTTT. Its protein product is CASSPGIWTANTEAFF.